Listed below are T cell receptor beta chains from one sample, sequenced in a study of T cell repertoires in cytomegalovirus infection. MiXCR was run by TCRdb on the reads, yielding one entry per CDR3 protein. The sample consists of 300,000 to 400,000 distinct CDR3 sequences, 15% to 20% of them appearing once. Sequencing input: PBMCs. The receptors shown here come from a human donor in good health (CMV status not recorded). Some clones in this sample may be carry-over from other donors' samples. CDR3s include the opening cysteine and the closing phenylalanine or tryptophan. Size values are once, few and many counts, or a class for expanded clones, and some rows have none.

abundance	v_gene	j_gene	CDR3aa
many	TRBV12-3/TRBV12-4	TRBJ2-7	CASSPTPSGRTYEQYF
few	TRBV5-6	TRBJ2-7	CASSYWTSGAYEQYF
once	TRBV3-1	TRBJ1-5	CASSWGQGNNQPQHF
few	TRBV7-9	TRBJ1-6	CASSQPITNSPLHF
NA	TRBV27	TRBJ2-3	CASSHRPRGRGGTDTQYF
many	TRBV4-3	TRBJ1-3	CASSLLSGNTIYF
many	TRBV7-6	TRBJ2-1	CASSLEGGGYNEQFF
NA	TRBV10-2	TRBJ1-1	CASKGQGYTEAFF
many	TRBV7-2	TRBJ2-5	CASSPPGWETQYF
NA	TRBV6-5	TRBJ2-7	CASSPGTGGQQYF
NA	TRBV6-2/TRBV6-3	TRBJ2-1	CASTRGGAGEQFF
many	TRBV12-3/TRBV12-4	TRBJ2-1	CASSIRDREVNEQFF
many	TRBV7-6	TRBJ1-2	CASSLLGIYGYTF
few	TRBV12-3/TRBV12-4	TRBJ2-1	CASSLKGLEQFF
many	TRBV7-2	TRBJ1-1	CASSAWTGGPLSEAFF
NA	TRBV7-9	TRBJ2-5	CASSFLSQVETQYF
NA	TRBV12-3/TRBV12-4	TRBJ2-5	CASSQWTRLQTQYF
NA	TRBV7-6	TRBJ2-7	CASSVIGGDEQYF
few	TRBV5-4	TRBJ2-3	CASSPQSENTQYF
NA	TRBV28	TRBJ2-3	CASSSGQIYTQYF
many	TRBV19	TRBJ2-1	CASRGTSGRSKFF
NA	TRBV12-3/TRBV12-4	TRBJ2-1	CASSFWFSGTSYQFF
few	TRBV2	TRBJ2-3	CASSSSMYTQYF
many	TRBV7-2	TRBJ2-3	CASSLNDWADTQYF
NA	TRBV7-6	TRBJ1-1	CASSLGGTAMNTEAFF
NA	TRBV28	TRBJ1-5	CASSFGHPQHF
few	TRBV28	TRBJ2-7	CASSLRATGSYEQYF